What follows are 26 T cell receptor beta chains derived from one specimen sequenced in a study of T cells of healthy individuals. TCRdb processed the 5' RACE reads anew with MiXCR; each CDR3 protein has one entry. The data hold approximately 100,000 distinct CDR3 sequences, with approximately 15% observed a single time. These receptors originate from a human donor in good health.

This clonotype was recorded at least ten times. The chain has TRBV4-1 and TRBJ2-3, with 9 nucleotides matching TRBD2. CDR3 length: 17 residues. J was trimmed by 5 bases and V by 4 bases; bases with no gene match: 13. Germline CDR1 MGHRA, CDR2 YSYEKL. The DNA of the CDR3 is TGCGCCAGCAGCCCCCTAAGGGTGGCGGGAGGGGTAGATACGCAGTATTTT. Its protein product is CASSPLRVAGGVDTQYF.

The rearrangement links TRBV7-2 to TRBJ2-2; D possibly uses TRBD1 or TRBD2 (6 bases each). This CDR3 contains 16 residues. Looked up from germline, CDR1 is SGHTA and CDR2 is FQGNSA. Trimming removed 5 bases at V and 6 bases at J, with 19 bases between. The CDR3, as DNA: TGTGCCAGCAGCAGCGGGCCTGGGGGCGTGGCCGGGGAGCTGTTTTTT. Translated, it gives CASSSGPGGVAGELFF.

In this sample, this clonotype turned up a few times. The rearrangement joins TRBV7-2 to TRBJ1-4, with a weak D call TRBD1 (5 bases). The CDR3 spans 15 residues. Germline V gives CDR1 SGHTA, CDR2 FQGNSA. V lost 2 bases and J 0 bases, leaving 7 bases between the germline ends. The CDR3 protein is CASSLQGTTNEKLFF. CDR3 in DNA: TGTGCCAGCAGCTTACAGGGCACAACTAATGAAAAACTGTTTTTT.

Ten or more counts support this clonotype. The gene calls are TRBV28 and TRBJ2-1; the match to TRBD1 covers 9 bases. J was trimmed by 4 bases and V by 4 bases; bases with no gene match: 5. The CDR3 has 15 amino acids. Germline values: CDR1 MDHEN, CDR2 SYDVKM. CDR3 loop: CASSSPGQGYNEQFF. For the CDR3, the DNA is TGTGCCAGCAGTTCTCCGGGACAGGGTTACAATGAGCAGTTCTTC.

The rearrangement joins TRBV6-2 or TRBV6-3 to TRBJ2-5; maybe TRBD1 (5 bases). This CDR3 is built from 16 residues. Trimming removed 8 bases from V and 5 bases from J, with 24 bases in between. The germline V gene has CDR1 MNHEY and CDR2 SVGEGT. CDR3: CASSPGQLVSAETQYF. The CDR3 DNA reads as TGTGCCAGCTCACCAGGGCAGCTGGTATCCGCGGAGACCCAGTACTTC.

The chain employs TRBV6-6 and TRBJ1-2, with 8 bases identical to TRBD1. Germline V gene lookup returns CDR1 MNHNY and CDR2 SVGAGI (reference sequence). CDR3 size: 14 residues. V shed 4 bases, J shed 7 bases, and the junction held 8 bases outside the gene matches. In nucleotides, the CDR3 is TGTGCCAGCAGTTTCTCTGACAGGGGTGCTGGCTACACCTTC. Protein product: CASSFSDRGAGYTF.

This clonotype was recorded only once. The chain links TRBV6-2 or TRBV6-3 to TRBJ2-7; D is uncertain. The CDR3 totals 16 residues. CDR1 and CDR2 (germline): MNHEY, SVGEGT. V shed 4 bases and J shed 5 bases, with 21 bases lying between them. The chain's CDR3 is CASSLDRAQPTHEQYF. Written as DNA, the CDR3 is TGTGCCAGCAGTTTAGACCGGGCCCAACCCACCCACGAGCAGTACTTC.

The chain is built from TRBV5-6 and TRBJ1-1, with a possible D match to TRBD1 (5 bases). V was pared by 0 bases and J by 3 bases, with 15 bases between. The CDR3 is made up of 16 amino acids. The germline V gene has CDR1 SGHDT and CDR2 YYEEEE. CDR3 sequence reads: CASSLVSGGDDTEAFF. In DNA form, the CDR3 reads TGTGCCAGCAGCTTGGTTTCGGGTGGGGACGACACTGAAGCTTTCTTT. The entire variable domain, with the rest obtained from reference TRBV5-6 and TRBJ1-1, is as follows: DAGVTQSPTHLIKTRGQQVTLRCSPKSGHDTVSWYQQALGQGPQFIFQYYEEEERQRGNFPDRFSGHQFPNYSSELNVNALLLGDSALYLCASSLVSGGDDTEAFFGQGTRLTVV.

This clonotype was counted at least ten times. The CDR3 nucleotides read TGTGCCAGCAGCGCCGGGGGTCAGCCCCAGCATTTT. This encodes CASSAGGQPQHF. The V gene is TRBV28, the J gene TRBJ1-5; possibly TRBD1 for D (5 bases). CDR3 length equals 12 residues. The ends were cut back, 6 bases at V and 6 bases at J, with 9 bases in the middle. Germline CDR1 is MDHEN and CDR2 is SYDVKM.

In this sample, this clonotype turned up once. This sequence joins TRBV12-3 or TRBV12-4 and TRBJ2-1; a weak D match, TRBD2 (6 bases). This CDR3 region has 12 residues. Trimming took 5 bases from V and 7 from J, leaving 9 bases between them. CDR3: CASSLGRNEQFF. For the CDR3, the DNA is TGTGCCAGCAGTCTAGGGAGGAATGAGCAGTTCTTC.

This clonotype turned up a few times. The chain has TRBV5-6 and TRBJ2-3; no firm D call. CDR1 and CDR2 (germline): SGHDT, YYEEEE. The V end lost 3 bases, the J end lost 7 bases, and 9 bases lay between the germline ends. This CDR3 region has 12 residues. The CDR3 protein is CASSSSRNTQYF. The CDR3 nucleotides read TGTGCCAGCAGCTCCTCCAGGAATACGCAGTATTTT.

This clonotype was seen repeatedly, ten times or more. The chain links TRBV27 to TRBJ2-5; tentative D call: TRBD1 (6 bases). Germline CDR1 is MNHEY and CDR2 is SMNVEV (reference sequence). The CDR3 has 16 amino acids. V shed 6 bases and J shed 4 bases, with 21 bases lying between them. CDR3 protein: CASSRNRALVRETQYF. The DNA of the CDR3 is TGTGCCAGCAGCCGTAACAGGGCCTTAGTACGAGAGACCCAGTACTTC.

This clonotype has ten or more counts. The chain has TRBV14 and TRBJ1-1; a weak D match, TRBD1 (5 bases). V lost 4 bases and J lost 1, with 16 bases in between. CDR1 is SGHDN and CDR2 is FVKESK in the germline V gene. The CDR3 extends over 16 amino acids. The CDR3 loop reads CASSPHRGESNTEAFF. DNA of the CDR3: TGTGCCAGCAGCCCCCACCGGGGCGAATCGAACACTGAAGCTTTCTTT.

This clonotype came up a few times. This chain connects TRBV18 to TRBJ1-5; D unresolved. The CDR3 runs to 18 residues. Germline CDR1 KGHSH, CDR2 LQKENI. Trimming stripped 5 bases from V and 3 bases from J, with 23 bases between. The CDR3 protein is CASSSILPVDGYNQPQHF. The CDR3 coding sequence is TGTGCCAGCTCATCAATCCTCCCGGTCGATGGCTACAATCAGCCCCAGCATTTT.

This clonotype was recorded a few times. This chain joins TRBV24-1 and TRBJ1-2, with D perhaps TRBD1 (6 bases). V lost 5 bases to trimming and J lost 4 bases, with 10 bases between them. From germline, CDR1 is KGHDR and CDR2 SFDVKD. This CDR3 is 13 amino acids long. CDR3 DNA: TGTGCCACCAGTGTGGGGGCCCGCTATGGCTACACCTTC. Translation gives CATSVGARYGYTF.

This clonotype showed up just a few times. The rearrangement joins TRBV24-1 to TRBJ1-5; D might be TRBD1 (5 bases). V dropped 3 bases and J dropped 4 bases, with 15 bases sitting between them. The CDR3 length is 16 residues. Germline CDR1 and CDR2: KGHDR and SFDVKD. This CDR3 is CATSDPRAGENQPQHF. DNA of the CDR3: TGTGCCACCAGTGATCCACGCGCGGGGGAGAATCAGCCCCAGCATTTT.

With respect to this clonotype: A clone one base away is much larger, so this may be a read error. V is TRBV20-1 and J is TRBJ1-4; TRBD1 aligns across 8 bases. Germline CDR1 reads DFQATT; CDR2 reads SNEGSKA (reference sequence). V trimming: 7 bases; J trimming: 12 bases; junction bases outside the gene matches: 7. CDR3 size: 11 residues. CDR3 loop: CSGGTGGELFF. CDR3 sequence (DNA): TGCAGTGGTGGCACAGGGGGAGAACTGTTTTTT.

This clonotype was seen at least ten times. The rearrangement links TRBV6-2 or TRBV6-3 to TRBJ2-5; 13 bases align to TRBD2. The germline V gene has CDR1 MNHEY and CDR2 SVGEGT. J gave up 6 bases and V 6 bases, and 4 bases lay outside the gene matches. The CDR3 spans 14 residues. The CDR3 sequence is CASSLLAGGKTQYF. CDR3 nucleotide sequence: TGTGCCAGCAGCCTACTAGCGGGAGGGAAGACCCAGTACTTC.

The chain combines TRBV27 with TRBJ2-7; D possibly uses TRBD1 or TRBD2 (7 bases each). The V end lost 6 bases, the J end lost 3 bases, and 21 bases lay between the germline ends. This CDR3 contains 16 residues. The V gene's germline CDR1 is MNHEY and CDR2 SMNVEV (reference sequence). The CDR3 DNA follows: TGTGCCAGCAGACCATACCCGGGACAGCGGGACTACGAGCAGTACTTC. Amino acid sequence: CASRPYPGQRDYEQYF.

This clonotype was observed at least ten times. The rearrangement links TRBV4-1 to TRBJ1-5; TRBD1 matches 7 bases. Germline V CDR1 and CDR2: MGHRA, YSYEKL. With V trimmed by 0 bases and J by 5 bases, 4 bases remained unmatched. This CDR3 contains 15 residues. The CDR3 sequence: CASSQDEGAHQPQHF. The CDR3, as DNA: TGCGCCAGCAGCCAAGATGAGGGGGCTCATCAGCCCCAGCATTTT.

In its sample, this clonotype was seen many times. The chain is built from TRBV20-1 and TRBJ1-1; D gene uncertain. The V gene lost 3 bases and the J gene lost 6 bases, with 11 bases spanning the gap. CDR1 and CDR2 from the germline V gene are DFQATT and SNEGSKA (reference sequence). CDR3 length equals 12 residues. CDR3 residues: CSARGLTPEAFF. CDR3 in DNA: TGCAGTGCTAGGGGTCTTACCCCTGAAGCTTTCTTT.

This clonotype has only a few counts. The J gene is TRBJ2-3, the V gene TRBV7-9; no reliable D call. Trimming cost V 2 bases and J 4 bases, with 4 bases left between them. The CDR3 totals 12 residues. CDR1 and CDR2 (germline): SEHNR, FQNEAQ (reference sequence). CDR3 nucleotide sequence: TGTGCCAGCAGCTTAATTGCAGATACGCAGTATTTT. Residues: CASSLIADTQYF.

This chain's CDR3 is CASSQRDGELFF. For the CDR3, the DNA is TGCGCCAGCAGCCAACGAGACGGGGAGCTGTTTTTT. The gene calls are TRBV4-3 and TRBJ2-2; D ambiguous. CDR1 and CDR2 from the germline V gene are LGHNA and YSLEER. CDR3 size: 12 residues. Trimming took off 2 bases at V and 7 bases at J, with 5 bases between the two ends.

This chain connects TRBV12-3 or TRBV12-4 to TRBJ2-1; D is unresolved. The V gene lost 7 bases and the J gene lost 9 bases, with 10 bases spanning the gap. This CDR3 is built from 11 residues. As DNA, the CDR3 is TGTGCCAGCACCAAGATTGGTGAGCAGTTCTTC. It encodes CASTKIGEQFF.

This clonotype was counted many times. This chain links TRBV20-1 with TRBJ1-6; no reliable D call. The germline V gene encodes CDR1 DFQATT and CDR2 SNEGSKA (reference sequence). V was clipped by 5 bases and J by 7 bases, with 12 bases between them. The CDR3 runs to 13 residues. CDR3 DNA sequence: TGCAGTGCTCCAGACGGCTTCAATTCACCCCTCCACTTT. This translates into CSAPDGFNSPLHF.

A word on this clonotype: One end of the junction does not line up with germline, which may come from a read error. CDR3 loop: CASSQESGLNF. CDR3 coding DNA: TGTGCCAGCAGCCAAGAATCAGGACTTAATTTT. The chain joins TRBV3-1 to TRBJ2-3, with a weak D call TRBD2 (5 bases). Germline loops: CDR1 LGHDT, CDR2 YNNKEL (reference sequence). The CDR3 consists of 11 residues.